This T cell receptor (beta chain) came from a study of T cell changes during pregnancy in multiple sclerosis. The table came from immunoSEQ multiplex PCR; TCRdb's copy has only in-frame clones and leaves some out. The sample lists approximately 79,000 clones, 90% to 95% occurring once. The germline V gene has CDR1 SEHNR and CDR2 FQNEAQ (reference sequence). The CDR3 runs to 15 residues. V lost 1 base and J lost 3, with 9 bases in between. Only one count was recorded for this clone. The V and J genes are TRBV7-9 and TRBJ2-2; possible D gene TRBD2, 5 bases. The sample in question was CD4+ T cells from peripheral blood mononuclear cells, obtained before pregnancy. The sequence came from a female donor with multiple sclerosis, enrolled in a pregnancy study. The CDR3 coding sequence is TGTGCCAGCAGCTTAGACCACGGGGACACCGGGGAGCTGTTTTTT. This sequence encodes CASSLDHGDTGELFF.